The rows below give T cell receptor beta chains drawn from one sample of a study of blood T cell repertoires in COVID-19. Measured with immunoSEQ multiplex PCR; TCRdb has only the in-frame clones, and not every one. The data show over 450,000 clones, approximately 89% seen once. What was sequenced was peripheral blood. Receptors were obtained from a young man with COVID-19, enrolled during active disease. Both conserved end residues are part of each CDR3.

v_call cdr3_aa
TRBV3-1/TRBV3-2 CASSLGLAGASEQYF
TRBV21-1 CASSKVDRGEQFF
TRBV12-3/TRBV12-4 CASSPQGDEQYF
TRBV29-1 CSVQQNTEAFF
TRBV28 CASRSLTGFSGNTIYF
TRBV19 CASSISGIFFYNEQFF
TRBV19 CASSSGGIYEQYF
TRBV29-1 CSVAGVLNTEAFF
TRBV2 CASTRGRSTDTQYF
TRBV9 CASSVDGGASYNSPLHF
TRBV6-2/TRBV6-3 CASSYPEGGSGPYEQYF
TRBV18 CASSSDRANYGYTF
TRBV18 CASSPQANRRNYGYTF
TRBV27 CASSLRTPEQYF
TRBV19 CASLGGGNTIYF
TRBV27 CASSPSTSVGTGELFF
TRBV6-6 CASTQQGLGYGYTF
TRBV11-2 CASSLGRGDQETQYF
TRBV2 CASSEAPSDRDYGYTF
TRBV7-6 CASSPVGGQGTGELFF
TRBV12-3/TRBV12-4 CASSPHGNAEAFF
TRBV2 CASSDSQGENTIYF
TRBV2 CASTSPGTGGGGYTF
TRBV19 CASSIIVNTEAFF
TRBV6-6 CASIQDRGQPQHF
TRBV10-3 CAISGRGTLHF
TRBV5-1 CASTMGIAGALETQYF
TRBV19 CASSADRLDEQFF
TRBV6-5 CASSYSIGGNTEAFF
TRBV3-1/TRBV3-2 CASSRGASGSLPSGEQFF
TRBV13 CASSHTRDYVTDTQYF
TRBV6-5 CASSSLTSGMTDTQYF
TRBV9 CASSATITDTQYF
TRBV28 CASSAPSLGGEQYF
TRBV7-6 CASSLGQGRGEQYF
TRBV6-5 CASSSGQTNEKLFF
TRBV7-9 CASSRAPSPSNYEQYF
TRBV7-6 CASSSERGSNTEAFF
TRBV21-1 CASSKVRSGAKNIQYF
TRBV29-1 CSGASGNTIYF
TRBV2 CASSVWIAELAKNIQYF